The 10 T cell receptor beta chains given below trace back to one sample, sequenced in a study of blood T cell repertoires in COVID-19. Repertoires were generated with immunoSEQ multiplex PCR, while TCRdb's copy carries only in-frame clones and drops some. The table shows about 260,000 clones, with about 85% occurring only once. Sequencing was done on a sample of peripheral blood. The receptors shown here come from a man aged 55 to 69 who had recovered from COVID-19.

As concerns this clone: Compared with germline, one end of the junction differs, possibly owing to a read error. V gene TRBV7-7 combines with J gene TRBJ2-2; D not certain. The germline V gene encodes CDR1 SSHAT and CDR2 FNYEAQ (reference sequence). This CDR3 has 12 amino acids. CDR3 nucleotide sequence: TGTGCTAGCAGCCTAAACACCGGGGAGCTGTTTTTT. Translation: CASSLNTGELFF. The entire variable domain, with the rest obtained from reference TRBV7-7 and TRBJ2-2, is as follows: GAGVSQSPRYKVTKRGQDVTLRCDPISSHATLYWYQQALGQGPEFLTYFNYEAQPDKSGLPSDRFSAERPEGSISTLTIQRTEQRDSAMYRCASSLNTGELFFGEGSRLTVL.

V gene TRBV5-1 combines with J gene TRBJ2-4; the match to TRBD1 covers 9 bases. The CDR3 runs to 17 residues. CDR1 and CDR2 from the germline V gene are SGHRS and YFSETQ. J gave up 0 bases and V 7 bases, and 11 bases lay outside the gene matches. The CDR3 sequence is CASSGQGGEVAKNIQYF. For the CDR3, the DNA is TGCGCCAGCTCGGGACAGGGCGGTGAGGTAGCCAAAAACATTCAGTACTTC.

The chain employs TRBV18 and TRBJ2-1, with 8 positions matching TRBD1. From germline, CDR1 is KGHSH and CDR2 LQKENI. The CDR3 has 19 amino acids. The junction had 13 bases not matched to a gene; V was cut back by 2 bases and J by 1 base. The DNA of the CDR3 is TGTGCCAGCTCACCAAGGACAGGGTATACGAGAAAATCCTACAATGAGCAGTTCTTC. Amino acid sequence: CASSPRTGYTRKSYNEQFF.

V is TRBV12-3 or TRBV12-4 and J is TRBJ1-1, with 9 bases fitting TRBD1. The V segment lost 5 bases and the J segment 8 bases; nucleotides outside the gene matches: 6. The CDR3 covers 13 residues. CDR3: CASSRTGVWEAFF. CDR3 nucleotides: TGTGCCAGCAGTAGGACAGGGGTTTGGGAAGCTTTCTTT.

The V and J genes are TRBV18 and TRBJ1-5; D not certain. The CDR3 totals 12 residues. Germline V gives CDR1 KGHSH, CDR2 LQKENI. The V end was cut by 3 bases, the J end by 6 bases, with 6 bases between. DNA of the CDR3: TGTGCCAGCTCACCCGGGTCTCAGCCCCAGCATTTT. Amino acid sequence: CASSPGSQPQHF.

The rearrangement uses TRBV24-1 and TRBJ2-3; 7 bases are a match to TRBD1. The CDR3 spans 16 residues. Unmatched junction bases numbered 7, after V lost 3 bases and J lost 2 bases. The germline V gene encodes CDR1 KGHDR and CDR2 SFDVKD. The CDR3 DNA is TGTGCCACCAGTGATACTCGGACAGGTTTCACAGATACGCAGTATTTT. Protein: CATSDTRTGFTDTQYF.

J is TRBJ1-1 and V is TRBV6-2 or TRBV6-3; 7 bases are a match to TRBD1. Trimming cost V 4 bases and J 5 bases; bases outside gene matches: 7. CDR1 is MNHEY, CDR2 SVGEGT, per germline. This CDR3 spans 14 amino acids. CDR3 in amino acids: CASSSTGVSTEAFF. The DNA for the CDR3 is TGTGCCAGCAGTTCAACAGGGGTATCGACTGAAGCTTTCTTT.

The chain couples TRBV6-5 to TRBJ2-5, with D possibly TRBD2 on 5 matching bases. V gave up 6 bases and J gave up 1 base, with 15 bases separating them. CDR1 and CDR2 (germline): MNHEY, SVGAGI. This CDR3 region has 15 residues. The CDR3, as DNA: TGTGCCAGCAGACGCCGGGGTGGTCTCCAAGAGACCCAGTACTTC. This translates into CASRRRGGLQETQYF.

The J gene is TRBJ1-3, the V gene TRBV7-8; TRBD1 matches at 7 bases. This CDR3 is built from 16 residues. Germline V gene lookup returns CDR1 SGHVS and CDR2 FQNEAQ. With 1 base clipped from V and 0 bases from J, the junction kept 3 bases outside the gene matches. The CDR3 protein is CASSLENRGSGNTIYF. Here the CDR3 DNA reads TGTGCCAGCAGCTTAGAAAACAGGGGCTCTGGAAACACCATATATTTT. The complete variable domain, with remaining parts taken from reference TRBV7-8 and TRBJ1-3, reads GAGVSQSPRYKVAKRGQDVALRCDPISGHVSLFWYQQALGQGPEFLTYFQNEAQLDKSGLPSDRFFAERPEGSVSTLKIQRTQQEDSAVYLCASSLENRGSGNTIYFGEGSWLTVV.

The rearrangement joins TRBV25-1 to TRBJ2-2; D is undetermined. The V end was cut by 2 bases, the J end by 0 bases, with 10 bases between. Germline loops: CDR1 MGHDK, CDR2 SYGVNS. The CDR3 extends over 16 amino acids. The CDR3 sequence is CASSEGWAANTGELFF. The CDR3 coding sequence is TGTGCCAGCAGTGAAGGGTGGGCAGCGAACACCGGGGAGCTGTTTTTT.